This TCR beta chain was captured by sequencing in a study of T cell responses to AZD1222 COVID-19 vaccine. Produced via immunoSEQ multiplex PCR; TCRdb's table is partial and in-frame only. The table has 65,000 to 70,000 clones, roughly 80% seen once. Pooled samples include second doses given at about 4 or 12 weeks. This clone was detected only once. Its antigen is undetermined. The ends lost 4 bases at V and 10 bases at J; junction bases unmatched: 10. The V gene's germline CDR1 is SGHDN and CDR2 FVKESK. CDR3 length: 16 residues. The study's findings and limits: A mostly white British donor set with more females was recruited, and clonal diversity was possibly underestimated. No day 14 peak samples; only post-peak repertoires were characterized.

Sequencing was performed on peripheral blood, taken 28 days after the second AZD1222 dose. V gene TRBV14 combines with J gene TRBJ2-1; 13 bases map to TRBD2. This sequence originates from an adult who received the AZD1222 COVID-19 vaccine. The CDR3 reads CASSPRTSGRITEQFF. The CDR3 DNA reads TGTGCCAGCAGCCCCAGGACTAGCGGGAGAATTACGGAGCAGTTCTTC.